These T cell receptor beta chains were read from a single sample in a study of shared clonotypes between healthy human individuals. Here immunoSEQ multiplex PCR was the method, and the copy in TCRdb shows in-frame clones only, minus some. Of some 1 million clones in the sample, roughly 80% were seen once. Source material: memory CD4+ T cells sorted from blood. These receptors came from a man aged 18 to 29 in good health. CDR3s include the opening cysteine and the closing phenylalanine or tryptophan. A D gene is named only where the DNA matches it firmly. Not all rows give a size; the values are once, few, many and, for expanded clones, a class.

d_gene	j_gene	abundance	v_gene	CDR3nt	CDR3aa
.	TRBJ2-7	once	TRBV19	TGTGCCAGTAGTATGGTTCTGGGCGAGCAGTACTTC	CASSMVLGEQYF
.	TRBJ1-4	once	TRBV28	TGTGCCAGCAGTTCAGGGGATATTAATGAAAAACTGTTTTTT	CASSSGDINEKLFF
TRBD1	TRBJ1-4	.	TRBV28	TGTGCCACCGTGGACAGGGAAAAACTGTTTTTT	CATVDREKLFF
.	TRBJ2-3	.	TRBV6-5	TGTGCCAGCAGTTACTCGGGGCGGGGCACAGATACGCAGTATTTT	CASSYSGRGTDTQYF
.	TRBJ1-6	.	TRBV6-1	TGTGCCAGCAGTGAAATGATTGGGGGCACTTCACCCCTCCACTTT	CASSEMIGGTSPLHF
TRBD1	TRBJ2-2	.	TRBV5-1	TGCGCCAGCAGCTTGGGTCGGGCAGGGGGCGCTTCCGGGGAGCTGTTTTTT	CASSLGRAGGASGELFF
TRBD1	TRBJ2-7	.	TRBV6-5	TGTGCCAGCACCTCGGGGACAGGGGCCCAACAGTACTTC	CASTSGTGAQQYF
.	TRBJ2-7	.	TRBV10-1	TGCGCCAGCAGTGAGTCGGTCTCCTACGAGCAGTACTTC	CASSESVSYEQYF
TRBD1	TRBJ2-5	.	TRBV5-1	TGCGCCAGCAGCCTAGGGACAGGGAAGGAGACCCAGTACTTC	CASSLGTGKETQYF
.	TRBJ2-6	.	TRBV11-1	TGTGCCAGCAGCTTAGGTCCCTCTGGGGCCAACGTCCTGACTTTC	CASSLGPSGANVLTF
.	TRBJ2-7	many	TRBV10-3	TGTGCCATCAGTGGGGGTTACGAGCAGTACTTC	CAISGGYEQYF
.	TRBJ2-5	.	TRBV7-9	TGTGCCAGCAGCTTTAGTTTGACAGGTGGGGAGACCCAGTACTTC	CASSFSLTGGETQYF
.	TRBJ2-4	.	TRBV7-9	TGTGCCAGCAGCTTAACAACGGTCGGGGCCAAAAACATTCAGTACTTC	CASSLTTVGAKNIQYF
.	TRBJ1-2	few	TRBV18	TGTGCCAGCTCACCACGGGACACAGATGGCTACACCTTC	CASSPRDTDGYTF
.	TRBJ2-2	.	TRBV9	TGTGCCAGCAGCCCACGATCACACACCGGGGAGCTGTTTTTT	CASSPRSHTGELFF
TRBD2	TRBJ2-3	.	TRBV9	TGTGCCAGCAGCGTCCGGGGGGGTCAGGGAGGAGATACGCAGTATTTT	CASSVRGGQGGDTQYF
.	TRBJ2-3	.	TRBV6-6	TGTGCCAGCAGACCACCCGGACAGACAGATACGCAGTATTTT	CASRPPGQTDTQYF
TRBD2	TRBJ2-3	.	TRBV6-5	TGTGCCAGCAGGGGGGGACTAGCGGGGACAGATACGCAGTATTTT	CASRGGLAGTDTQYF
TRBD2	TRBJ2-5	.	TRBV9	TGTGCCAGCAGCGTAGTTGCAGCGGGGATACAAGAGACCCAGTACTTC	CASSVVAAGIQETQYF
.	TRBJ2-3	.	TRBV4-1	TGCGCCAGCAGCCCAACCTCGTGGGTGTACACAGATACGCAGTATTTT	CASSPTSWVYTDTQYF
TRBD1	TRBJ1-2	.	TRBV7-3	TGTGCCAGCAGACTCGGGACAGGGGGTAACAATGGCTACACCTTC	CASRLGTGGNNGYTF
.	TRBJ1-1	.	TRBV11-3	TGTGCCAGCAGCTTAGAACCCGGGACCGCCGCTTTCTTT	CASSLEPGTAAFF
.	TRBJ2-2	.	TRBV27	TGTGCCAGCAGTTTAGACGTCACCGGGGAGCTGTTTTTT	CASSLDVTGELFF
.	TRBJ2-5	once	TRBV2	TGTGCCAGCAGTGTCCGGGCGTACCAAGAGACCCAGTACTTC	CASSVRAYQETQYF
.	TRBJ1-5	many	TRBV7-9	TGTGCCAGCAGTAGAGGGGGGCAGCCCCAGCATTTT	CASSRGGQPQHF
.	TRBJ2-7	.	TRBV7-2	TGTGCCAGCAGCTTAGTACCCCTCGGAAACTACGAGCAGTACTTC	CASSLVPLGNYEQYF
TRBD2	TRBJ2-3	.	TRBV5-5	TGTGCCAGCAGCTTGGCCATGGGGGGGTCCACAGATACGCAGTATTTT	CASSLAMGGSTDTQYF
TRBD2	TRBJ2-5	.	TRBV5-1	TGCGCCAGCACCCTGGGGAGGGGACTAGCGGAAGAGACCCAGTACTTC	CASTLGRGLAEETQYF
.	TRBJ2-3	.	TRBV7-6	TGTGCCAGCAGCTTCACGGACACAGATACGCAGTATTTT	CASSFTDTDTQYF
.	TRBJ1-1	.	TRBV28	TGTGCCAGCGGGCTGAACACTGAAGCTTTCTTT	CASGLNTEAFF
.	TRBJ2-7	.	TRBV21-1	TGTGCCAGCAGCAAACGGGGCAGGTACGAGCAGTACTTC	CASSKRGRYEQYF
TRBD2	TRBJ2-7	.	TRBV9	TGTGCCAGCAGCGCATTAGCGGGTTCCTCCTACGAGCAGTACTTC	CASSALAGSSYEQYF
TRBD2	TRBJ2-1	.	TRBV19	TGTGCCAGTAGTACGGGACTAGCGGGGGGTAACAATGAGCAGTTCTTC	CASSTGLAGGNNEQFF
TRBD1	TRBJ1-2	.	TRBV5-6	TGTGCCAGCAGCGCCGACAGGGGGGCTAACTATGGCTACACCTTC	CASSADRGANYGYTF
.	TRBJ1-4	.	TRBV5-1	TGCGCCAGCAGCGGTCGGGGAGGCGATGAAAAACTGTTTTTT	CASSGRGGDEKLFF
.	TRBJ2-6	.	TRBV7-2	TGTGCCAGCAGTGGAGGGTCTGGGGCCAACGTCCTGACTTTC	CASSGGSGANVLTF
.	TRBJ2-5	.	TRBV20-1	TGCAGTGCTAGAAGAGAGACCCAGTACTTC	CSARRETQYF
.	TRBJ2-1	.	TRBV29-1	TGCAGCACCGATCAAGTCAATGAGCAGTTCTTC	CSTDQVNEQFF
TRBD1	TRBJ2-5	once	TRBV5-1	TGCGCCAGCAGCTTGTCCCGACAGGGTACCCAAGAGACCCAGTACTTC	CASSLSRQGTQETQYF
.	TRBJ2-3	.	TRBV7-2	TGTGCCAGCAGCTTTGGTCTAGGGAGGTCCACTACAGATACGCAGTATTTT	CASSFGLGRSTTDTQYF
.	TRBJ2-3	.	TRBV7-3	TGTGCCAGCAGCTTACAAGTCCAAAGCACAGATACGCAGTATTTT	CASSLQVQSTDTQYF
TRBD1	TRBJ2-1	once	TRBV7-2	TGTGCCAGCAGCTCACAGGGGAATGAGCAGTTCTTC	CASSSQGNEQFF
TRBD2	TRBJ2-7	.	TRBV19	TGTGCCAGTAGTCGGGCTAGCGGGGGAGAGCAGTACTTC	CASSRASGGEQYF
.	TRBJ1-4	.	TRBV28	TGTGCCAGCAGTTTAGGCGGATCAGATGAAAAACTGTTTTTT	CASSLGGSDEKLFF
.	TRBJ2-5	.	TRBV18	TGTGCCAGCTCAGAGAGCCAAGAGACCCAGTACTTC	CASSESQETQYF
.	TRBJ2-7	.	TRBV6-6	TGTGCCAGCAGTGCGACGAGTAGCTCCTACGAGCAGTACTTC	CASSATSSSYEQYF
.	TRBJ1-3	.	TRBV6-5	TGTGCCAGCAGTGTTCAGCGGTCTGGAAACACCATATATTTT	CASSVQRSGNTIYF
TRBD2	TRBJ2-7	.	TRBV30	TGTGCCTGGAATGTCGGGGGGGTAAGCGAGCAGTACTTC	CAWNVGGVSEQYF
.	TRBJ2-3	.	TRBV2	TGTGCCAGCATTTTACCGGGACTCGGGTTGGATACGCAGTATTTT	CASILPGLGLDTQYF
.	TRBJ2-1	once	TRBV11-3	TGTGCCAGCAGCACTGACCGGGACTCCTACAATGAGCAGTTCTTC	CASSTDRDSYNEQFF
TRBD1	TRBJ2-3	.	TRBV5-1	TGCGCCAGCAGCTTGGGTCAAGGGGGCGGCTCAGATACGCAGTATTTT	CASSLGQGGGSDTQYF
TRBD2	TRBJ2-7	.	TRBV6-4	TGTGCCAGCAGTGACTCGATCGGTCCCAGCGGGGGGCTTACCTACGAGCAGTACTTC	CASSDSIGPSGGLTYEQYF
.	TRBJ1-4	.	TRBV5-4	TGTGCCAGCAGCCCAGGGAGGGGCGCAACTAATGAAAAACTGTTTTTT	CASSPGRGATNEKLFF
.	TRBJ1-3	.	TRBV11-2	TGTGCCAGCAGCTCCCGGACGGCCGAAGGCTCTGGAAACACCATATATTTT	CASSSRTAEGSGNTIYF